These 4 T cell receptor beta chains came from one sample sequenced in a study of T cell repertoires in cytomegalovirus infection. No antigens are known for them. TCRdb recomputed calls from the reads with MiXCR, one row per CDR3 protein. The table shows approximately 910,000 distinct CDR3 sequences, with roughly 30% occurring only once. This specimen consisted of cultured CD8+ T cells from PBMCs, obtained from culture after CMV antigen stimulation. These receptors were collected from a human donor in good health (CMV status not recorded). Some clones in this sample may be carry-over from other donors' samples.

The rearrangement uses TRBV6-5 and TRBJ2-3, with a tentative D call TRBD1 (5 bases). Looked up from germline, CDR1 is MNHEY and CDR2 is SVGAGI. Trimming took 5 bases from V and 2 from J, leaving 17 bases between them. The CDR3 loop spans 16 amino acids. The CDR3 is CASSQLPPGHTDTQYF. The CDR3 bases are TGTGCCAGCAGTCAGTTGCCGCCAGGGCACACAGATACGCAGTATTTT.

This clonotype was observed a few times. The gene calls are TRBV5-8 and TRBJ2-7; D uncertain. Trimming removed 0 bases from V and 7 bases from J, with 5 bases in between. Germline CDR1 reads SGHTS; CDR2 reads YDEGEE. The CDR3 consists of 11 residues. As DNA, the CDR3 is TGTGCCAGCAGCTTGGCAGCGGAGCAGTACGTC. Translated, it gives CASSLAAEQYV.

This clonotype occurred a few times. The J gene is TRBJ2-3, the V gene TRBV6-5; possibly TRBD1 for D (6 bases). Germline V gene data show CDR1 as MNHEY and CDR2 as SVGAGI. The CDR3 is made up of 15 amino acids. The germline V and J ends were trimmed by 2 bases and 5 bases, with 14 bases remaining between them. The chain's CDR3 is CASSYLTGKKDTQYF. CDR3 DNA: TGTGCCAGCAGTTACCTTACAGGGAAAAAAGATACGCAGTATTTT.

The CDR3 nucleotides are TGCGCCAGCCGACCAGGGGGCCAACGAGGAGATACGCAGTATTTT. This translates into CASRPGGQRGDTQYF. The chain uses TRBV4-1 and TRBJ2-3; TRBD1 agrees at 8 bases. Trimming took 8 bases from V and 5 from J; bases not matched to a gene: 12. In germline, CDR1 is MGHRA, CDR2 YSYEKL. The CDR3 extends over 15 amino acids.